This T cell receptor beta chain is drawn from a study of blood T cell repertoires in COVID-19. Study-level information: There were acute and convalescent COVID-19 samples, and they came from the United States, Italy and Spain. T cells, B-cell-depleted T cells, or PBMCs supplied cDNA or gDNA.

The V and J ends lost 6 bases and 4 bases, in that order; junction bases with no gene match: 5. The CDR3 totals 14 residues. Germline V gene sequence: CDR1 MDHEN, CDR2 SYDVKM. In the authors' workflow: Cell counts per sample came from amplifying reference gene primers. Repertoires were generated with immunoSEQ multiplex PCR, while TCRdb's copy carries only in-frame clones and drops some. The V and J calls and clone size come from that table; D and trimming were worked out from the DNA. This repertoire shows about 74,000 clones, about 88% found once; its top ten account for 2.5% to 3%. This clonotype was obtained from a man in his 70s with active or convalescent COVID-19. The chain combines TRBV28 with TRBJ2-7; 11 nucleotides align to TRBD2. The specimen sequenced was peripheral blood. This CDR3 is CASRVAGGPYEQYF. DNA for the CDR3: TGTGCCAGCAGGGTAGCGGGAGGGCCTTACGAGCAGTACTTC.